One and the same sample provided the 25 T cell receptor beta chains below, sequenced in a study of blood T cell repertoires in COVID-19. Measured with immunoSEQ multiplex PCR; TCRdb has only the in-frame clones, and not every one. The data contain roughly 86,000 clones, around 83% of them singletons. The sequencing input was peripheral blood. Source of these receptors: a woman between 65 and 79 years old with acute or convalescent COVID-19.

The V call is TRBV4-2, the J call TRBJ1-1; D remains ambiguous. CDR3 length: 14 amino acids. CDR1 LGHNA and CDR2 YNFKEQ come from the germline V gene. V dropped 0 bases and J dropped 1 base, with 6 bases sitting between them. The DNA for the CDR3 is TGTGCCAGCAGCCAAGAGGTTAGGAACACTGAAGCTTTCTTT. Amino acids: CASSQEVRNTEAFF.

The rearrangement uses TRBV3-1 (or the pseudogene TRBV3-2) and TRBJ1-2; 11 bases are shared with TRBD1. CDR1 and CDR2 from the germline V gene are LGHDT and YNNKEL (reference sequence). V was clipped by 3 bases and J by 8 bases; unmatched bases: 8. The CDR3 is 15 residues long. CDR3 sequence reads: CASSHGDRGAGGYTF. In DNA form, the CDR3 reads TGTGCCAGCAGCCATGGGGACAGGGGGGCCGGCGGCTACACCTTC.

Comment on this clone: The sample carries other DNA sequences with the same CDR3. This rearrangement joins TRBV6-1 to TRBJ1-6, with TRBD1 matching over 8 bases. Germline trimming cut 3 bases from V and 8 bases from J; bases unmatched to any gene: 6. CDR1 and CDR2 from the germline V gene are MNHNS and SASEGT. The CDR3 is 15 residues long. The CDR3 coding sequence is TGTGCCAGCAGTGAGGCTGGGACAGGATATTCACCCCTCCACTTT. Its translation is CASSEAGTGYSPLHF.

The J gene is TRBJ1-1, the V gene TRBV2, with no clear D. CDR3 size: 14 residues. In germline, CDR1 is SNHLY, CDR2 FYNNEI. V lost 1 base and J lost 5, with 11 bases in between. CDR3 in DNA: TGTGCCAGCAGTGAAGGGAGAGGGATAACTGAAGCTTTCTTT. Encoded protein: CASSEGRGITEAFF.

This clone was seen more than once but under ten times. The rearrangement uses TRBV19 and TRBJ1-5, with D possibly matching TRBD1 (5 bases). The CDR3 is made up of 16 amino acids. Germline V gene sequence: CDR1 LNHDA, CDR2 SQIVND (reference sequence). V shed 3 bases and J shed 2 bases, with 14 bases lying between them. Here the CDR3 reads CASSISGGFGNQPQHF. Here the CDR3 DNA reads TGTGCCAGTAGTATTTCTGGGGGGTTTGGCAATCAGCCCCAGCATTTT.

This chain uses TRBV5-1 with TRBJ2-5; possible D gene TRBD1, 6 bases. The germline gives CDR1 SGHRS, CDR2 YFSETQ. The CDR3 sequence is 15 residues long. Trimming cost V 2 bases and J 6 bases, with 17 bases left between them. The CDR3 region has the DNA TGCGCCAGCAGCTTCCCCTCCTTAGGACAGCAGACCCAGTACTTC. Translating gives CASSFPSLGQQTQYF.

This clone appeared a few times. The rearrangement joins TRBV2 to TRBJ2-1; 8 nucleotides align to TRBD2. Germline lookup yields CDR1 SNHLY and CDR2 FYNNEI. The V segment lost 9 bases and the J segment 6 bases; nucleotides outside the gene matches: 13. This CDR3 has 15 amino acids. DNA for the CDR3: TGTGCCAGTTGCTCTGTGGCGGGGGGATTCAATGAGCAGTTCTTC. As protein: CASCSVAGGFNEQFF.

V gene TRBV7-3 combines with J gene TRBJ2-5; 8 nucleotides agree with TRBD1. The germline CDR1 and CDR2 sequences are SGHTA and FQGTGA. The J segment lost 6 bases and the V segment lost 3 bases, leaving 3 bases of the junction unmatched. The CDR3 runs 13 residues. CDR3 region: CASSLSRGQTQYF. CDR3 sequence (DNA): TGTGCCAGCAGCTTGTCCAGGGGGCAGACCCAGTACTTC.

The chain couples TRBV18 to TRBJ2-2; tentative D call: TRBD1 (6 bases). V dropped 0 bases and J dropped 3 bases, with 11 bases sitting between them. CDR3 length: 16 amino acids. In germline, CDR1 is KGHSH, CDR2 LQKENI. The CDR3 here is CASSPPSQGYTGELFF. CDR3 DNA sequence: TGTGCCAGCTCACCACCGTCCCAGGGGTACACCGGGGAGCTGTTTTTT.

V usage is TRBV4-1 and J usage is TRBJ1-4; no firm D call. CDR3 length: 14 residues. The germline V and J ends were trimmed by 4 bases and 5 bases, with 11 bases remaining between them. Germline V gives CDR1 MGHRA, CDR2 YSYEKL. CDR3 loop: CASSPQDSNEKLFF. Written as DNA, the CDR3 is TGCGCCAGCAGCCCCCAGGATTCCAATGAAAAACTGTTTTTT.

The chain is built from TRBV12-3 or TRBV12-4 and TRBJ2-2; D might be TRBD2 (5 bases). Trimming cost V 7 bases and J 4 bases, with 10 bases left between them. This CDR3 is built from 13 residues. In DNA form, the CDR3 reads TGTGCCAGCACGCGGGCAAGCACCGGGGAGCTGTTTTTT. Translation gives CASTRASTGELFF.

The V and J genes are TRBV2 and TRBJ2-1, with TRBD2 as a possible D gene (6 bases). Germline V gene lookup returns CDR1 SNHLY and CDR2 FYNNEI. V was pared by 7 bases and J by 3 bases, with 16 bases between. The CDR3 extends over 15 amino acids. The CDR3 DNA reads TGTGCCAGCACCAACCCCGGACTACTCTACAATGAGCAGTTCTTC. Its translation is CASTNPGLLYNEQFF.

V is TRBV6-5 and J is TRBJ2-7; TRBD1 is a possible D gene (6 bases). V gave up 6 bases and J gave up 5 bases, with 14 bases separating them. The germline V gene has CDR1 MNHEY and CDR2 SVGAGI. CDR3 size: 13 residues. DNA of the CDR3: TGTGCCAGCAGAAAGACAGGTGTTAACGAGCAGTACTTC. Its translation: CASRKTGVNEQYF.

This clone was detected a few times. The J gene is TRBJ2-1, the V gene TRBV6-2 or TRBV6-3; 15 bases are shared with TRBD2. CDR3 length: 15 residues. After removal of 2 bases from V and 8 bases from J, the junction contained 1 base not matched to a gene. CDR1 is MNHEY and CDR2 is SVGEGT in the germline V gene. The CDR3 DNA sequence: TGTGCCAGCAGTTACGGGACTAGCGGGGGGTATGAGCAGTTCTTC. Residues: CASSYGTSGGYEQFF.

The J gene is TRBJ1-4, the V gene TRBV27; 7 nucleotides line up with TRBD1. The CDR3 is made up of 14 amino acids. Germline V gene sequence: CDR1 MNHEY, CDR2 SMNVEV (reference sequence). J gave up 10 bases and V 6 bases, and 11 bases lay outside the gene matches. The CDR3 DNA sequence: TGTGCCAGCAGATCACGGACAGGAACGACAAAACTGTTTTTT. Translation gives CASRSRTGTTKLFF.

The chain recombines TRBV28 with TRBJ1-1, with no clear D. Germline V gene sequence: CDR1 MDHEN, CDR2 SYDVKM. V was shortened by 5 bases and J by 7 bases, with 17 bases between the two germline ends. The CDR3 runs to 14 residues. The chain's CDR3 is CASSPWTAEGEAFF. As DNA, the CDR3 is TGTGCCAGCAGTCCGTGGACGGCAGAGGGTGAAGCTTTCTTT.

The V and J genes are TRBV5-1 and TRBJ2-3, with 16 bases aligning to TRBD2. The CDR3 loop spans 18 amino acids. Germline lookup yields CDR1 SGHRS and CDR2 YFSETQ. Unmatched junction bases numbered 7, after V lost 2 bases and J lost 4 bases. The CDR3 loop reads CASSFTGTSGGAPDTQYF. CDR3 nucleotide sequence: TGCGCCAGCAGCTTTACCGGGACTAGCGGGGGGGCCCCAGATACGCAGTATTTT.

This clone turned up a few times. V gene TRBV9 combines with J gene TRBJ1-1; 7 bases line up with TRBD1. J gave up 5 bases and V 2 bases, and 3 bases lay outside the gene matches. This CDR3 region has 13 residues. Germline CDR1 and CDR2: SGDLS and YYNGEE. The CDR3 DNA sequence: TGTGCCAGCAGCGTTACAGGGGAAACTGAAGCTTTCTTT. It yields the protein CASSVTGETEAFF.

The CDR3 reads CSASLNIQYF. Here the CDR3 DNA reads TGCAGTGCTAGCCTGAACATTCAGTACTTC. The J gene is TRBJ2-4, the V gene TRBV20-1; D unclear. Trimming pared 3 bases from V and 7 bases from J, leaving 4 bases between. The CDR3 consists of 10 residues. CDR1 and CDR2 from the germline V gene are DFQATT and SNEGSKA (reference sequence).

This CDR3 reads CASSLIGANTEAFF. The DNA of the CDR3 is TGTGCCAGCAGTTTGATCGGAGCGAACACTGAAGCTTTCTTT. The chain carries TRBV27 and TRBJ1-1; unclear D gene. The V end was cut by 3 bases, the J end by 1 base, with 9 bases between. Looked up from germline, CDR1 is MNHEY and CDR2 is SMNVEV (reference sequence). The CDR3 is 14 residues long.

This chain links TRBV24-1 with TRBJ1-2; D ambiguous. Trimming removed 6 bases at V and 5 bases at J, with 6 bases between. Germline values: CDR1 KGHDR, CDR2 SFDVKD. This CDR3 is built from 11 residues. The CDR3 DNA follows: TGTGCCACCAGTTCGGTTTATGGCTACACCTTC. This gives the protein CATSSVYGYTF.

On this clone itself: An end of the junction differs from the germline gene, which may be a read error. V and J are TRBV19 and TRBJ1-1; 8 nucleotides match TRBD1. Germline CDR1 reads LNHDA; CDR2 reads SQIVND (reference sequence). CDR3 length: 15 residues. The CDR3 DNA follows: TGTGCCAGTAGGATCCCGACAGGGGTAAGGTCTGAAGCTCTCTTT. As protein: CASRIPTGVRSEALF.

V and J are TRBV30 and TRBJ1-2; D remains unclear. Germline V gene lookup returns CDR1 GTSNPN and CDR2 SVGIG (reference sequence). The CDR3 is made up of 15 amino acids. Trimming took off 1 base at V and 7 bases at J, with 19 bases between the two ends. The CDR3 region is CAWSGTLSISSGYTF. The CDR3 DNA is TGTGCCTGGAGTGGAACCCTGTCTATAAGTAGTGGCTACACCTTC.

V usage is TRBV5-6 and J usage is TRBJ2-2; 8 bases fit TRBD2. Germline V gene lookup returns CDR1 SGHDT and CDR2 YYEEEE. The CDR3 loop spans 15 amino acids. The V and J ends lost 6 bases and 0 bases, in that order; junction bases with no gene match: 4. CDR3 DNA: TGTGCCAGCAAAACCGGGAGGGCGAACACCGGGGAGCTGTTTTTT. Translated: CASKTGRANTGELFF.

The J gene is TRBJ1-6, the V gene TRBV6-5, with D uncertain. Trimming shortened V by 0 bases and J by 4 bases, and 4 bases separated the two germline ends. This CDR3 spans 14 amino acids. CDR1 is MNHEY, CDR2 SVGAGI, per germline. The CDR3 sequence is CASSYSMYNSPLHF. The CDR3 DNA reads as TGTGCCAGCAGTTACTCCATGTATAATTCACCCCTCCACTTT.